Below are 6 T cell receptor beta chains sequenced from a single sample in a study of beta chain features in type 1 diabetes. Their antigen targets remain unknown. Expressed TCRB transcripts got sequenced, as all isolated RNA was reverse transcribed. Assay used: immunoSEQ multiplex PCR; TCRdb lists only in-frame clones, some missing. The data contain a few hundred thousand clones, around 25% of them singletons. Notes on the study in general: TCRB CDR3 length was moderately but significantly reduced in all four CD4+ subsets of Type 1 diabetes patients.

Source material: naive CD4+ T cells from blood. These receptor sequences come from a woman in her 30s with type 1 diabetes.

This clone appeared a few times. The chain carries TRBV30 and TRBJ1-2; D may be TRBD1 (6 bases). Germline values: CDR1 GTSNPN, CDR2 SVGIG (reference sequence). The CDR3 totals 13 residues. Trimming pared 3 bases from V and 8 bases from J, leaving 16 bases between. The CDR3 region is CAWRRGGQGGYTF. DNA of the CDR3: TGTGCCTGGAGGCGGGGGGGACAAGGAGGCTACACCTTC.

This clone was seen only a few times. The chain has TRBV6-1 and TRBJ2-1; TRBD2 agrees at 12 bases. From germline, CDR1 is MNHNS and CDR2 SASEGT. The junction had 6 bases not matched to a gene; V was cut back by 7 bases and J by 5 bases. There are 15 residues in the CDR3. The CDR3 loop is CASIQGLAGNNEQFF. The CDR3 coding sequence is TGTGCCAGCATCCAAGGACTAGCGGGAAACAATGAGCAGTTCTTC.

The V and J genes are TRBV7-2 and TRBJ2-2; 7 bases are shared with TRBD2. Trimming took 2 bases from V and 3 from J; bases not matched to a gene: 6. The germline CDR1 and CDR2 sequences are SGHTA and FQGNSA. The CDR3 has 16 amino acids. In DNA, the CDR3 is TGTGCCAGCAGCTTACGGCCGGCGGGGGACACCGGGGAGCTGTTTTTT. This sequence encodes CASSLRPAGDTGELFF.

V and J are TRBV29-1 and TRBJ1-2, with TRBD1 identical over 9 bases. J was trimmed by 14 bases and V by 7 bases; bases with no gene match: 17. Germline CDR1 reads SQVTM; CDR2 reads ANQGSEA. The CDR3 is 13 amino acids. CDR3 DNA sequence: TGCAGCGCCGACACAGGGGGCATTCTCTCTCGAACCTTC. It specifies CSADTGGILSRTF.

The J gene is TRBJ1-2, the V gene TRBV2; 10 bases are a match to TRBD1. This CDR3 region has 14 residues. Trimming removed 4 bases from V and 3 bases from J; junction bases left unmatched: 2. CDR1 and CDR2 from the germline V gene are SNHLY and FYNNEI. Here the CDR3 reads CASSGQGADYGYTF. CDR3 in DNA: TGTGCCAGCAGTGGACAGGGGGCTGACTATGGCTACACCTTC.

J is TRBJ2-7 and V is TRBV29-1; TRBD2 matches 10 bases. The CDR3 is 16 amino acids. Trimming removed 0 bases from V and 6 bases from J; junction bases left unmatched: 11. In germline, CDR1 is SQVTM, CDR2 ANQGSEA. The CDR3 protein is CSVEDRYSGRPGEQYF. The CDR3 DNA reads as TGCAGCGTTGAAGATCGGTATAGCGGGAGGCCGGGCGAGCAGTACTTC.